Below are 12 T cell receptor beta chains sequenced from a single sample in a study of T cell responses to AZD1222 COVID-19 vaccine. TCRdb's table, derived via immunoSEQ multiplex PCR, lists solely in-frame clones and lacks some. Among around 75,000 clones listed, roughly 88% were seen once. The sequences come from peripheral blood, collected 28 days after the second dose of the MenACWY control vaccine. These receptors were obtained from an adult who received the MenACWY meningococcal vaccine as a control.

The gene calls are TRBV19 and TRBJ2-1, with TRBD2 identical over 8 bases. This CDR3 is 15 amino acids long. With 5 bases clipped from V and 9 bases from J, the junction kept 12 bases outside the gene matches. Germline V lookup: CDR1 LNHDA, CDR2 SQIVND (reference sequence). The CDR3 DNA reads TGTGCCAGTAGTCCCCTCGCCGGGGGGGAAAGTGAGCAGTTCTTC. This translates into CASSPLAGGESEQFF.

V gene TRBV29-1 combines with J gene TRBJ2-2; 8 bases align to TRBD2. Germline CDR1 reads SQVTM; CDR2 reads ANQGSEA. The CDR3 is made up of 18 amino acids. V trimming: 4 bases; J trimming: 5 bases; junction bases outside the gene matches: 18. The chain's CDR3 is CSVGGRLSGVTGTGELFF. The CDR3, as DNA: TGCAGCGTTGGGGGACGGCTTAGCGGGGTAACAGGGACCGGGGAGCTGTTTTTT.

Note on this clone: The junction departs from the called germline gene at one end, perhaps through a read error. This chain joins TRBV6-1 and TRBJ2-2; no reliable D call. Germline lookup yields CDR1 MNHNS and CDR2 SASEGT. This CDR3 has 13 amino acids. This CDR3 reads CASSELNSGELFF. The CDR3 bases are TGTGCCAGCAGTGAATTGAACTCCGGGGAGCTGTTTTTT.

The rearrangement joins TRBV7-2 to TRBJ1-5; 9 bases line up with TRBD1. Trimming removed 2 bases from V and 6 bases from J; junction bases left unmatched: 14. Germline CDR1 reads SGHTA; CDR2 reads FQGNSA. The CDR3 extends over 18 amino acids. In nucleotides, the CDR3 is TGTGCCAGCAGCTTACTGGGGGACAGGGACCCCGGAGGTCAGCCCCAGCATTTT. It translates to CASSLLGDRDPGGQPQHF.

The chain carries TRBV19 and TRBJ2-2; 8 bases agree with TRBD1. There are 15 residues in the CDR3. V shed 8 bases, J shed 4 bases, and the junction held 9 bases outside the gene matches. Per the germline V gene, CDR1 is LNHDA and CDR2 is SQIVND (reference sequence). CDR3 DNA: TGTGCCAGTTCCATGGGGCAGGGGGCCACCGGGGAGCTGTTTTTT. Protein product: CASSMGQGATGELFF.

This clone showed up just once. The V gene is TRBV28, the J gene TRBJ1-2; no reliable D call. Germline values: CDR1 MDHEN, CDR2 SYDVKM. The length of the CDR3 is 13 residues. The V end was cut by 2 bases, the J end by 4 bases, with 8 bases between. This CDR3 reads CASSLRYSYGYTF. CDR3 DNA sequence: TGTGCCAGCAGTTTACGGTATTCCTATGGCTACACCTTC.

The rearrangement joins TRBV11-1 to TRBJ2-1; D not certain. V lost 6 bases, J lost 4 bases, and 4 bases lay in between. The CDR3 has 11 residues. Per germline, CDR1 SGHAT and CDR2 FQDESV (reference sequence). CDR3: CASSQYNEQFF. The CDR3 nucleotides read TGTGCCAGCAGTCAATACAATGAGCAGTTCTTC.

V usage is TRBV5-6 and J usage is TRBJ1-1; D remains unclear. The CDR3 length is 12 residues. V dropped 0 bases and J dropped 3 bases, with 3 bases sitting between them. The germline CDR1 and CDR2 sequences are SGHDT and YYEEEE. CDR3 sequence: CASSLVDTEAFF. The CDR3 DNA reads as TGTGCCAGCAGCTTGGTTGACACTGAAGCTTTCTTT.

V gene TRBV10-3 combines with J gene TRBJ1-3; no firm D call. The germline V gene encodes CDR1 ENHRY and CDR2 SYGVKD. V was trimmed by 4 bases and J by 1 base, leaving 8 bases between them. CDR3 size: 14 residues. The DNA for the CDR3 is TGTGCCATCAGTGGAGCTCAATCTGGAAACACCATATATTTT. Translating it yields CAISGAQSGNTIYF.

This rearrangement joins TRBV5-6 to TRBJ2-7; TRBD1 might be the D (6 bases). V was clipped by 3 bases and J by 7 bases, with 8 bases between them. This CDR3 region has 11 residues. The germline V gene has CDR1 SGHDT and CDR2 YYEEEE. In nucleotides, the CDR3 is TGTGCCAGCAGCTCAGGGGTAGAGCAGTACTTC. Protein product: CASSSGVEQYF.

CDR3 in amino acids: CASSIVEGIDSPLHF. CDR3 nucleotide sequence: TGTGCCAGTAGTATAGTAGAGGGAATCGATTCACCCCTCCACTTT. The chain links TRBV19 to TRBJ1-6; no definite D call. V lost 1 base to trimming and J lost 8 bases, with 12 bases between them. The CDR3 is made up of 15 amino acids. Germline CDR1 and CDR2: LNHDA and SQIVND (reference sequence). The full variable domain, rest sourced from reference TRBV19 and TRBJ1-6, is DGGITQSPKYLFRKEGQNVTLSCEQNLNHDAMYWYRQDPGQGLRLIYYSQIVNDFQKGDIAEGYSVSREKKESFPLTVTSAQKNPTAFYLCASSIVEGIDSPLHFGNGTRLTVT.

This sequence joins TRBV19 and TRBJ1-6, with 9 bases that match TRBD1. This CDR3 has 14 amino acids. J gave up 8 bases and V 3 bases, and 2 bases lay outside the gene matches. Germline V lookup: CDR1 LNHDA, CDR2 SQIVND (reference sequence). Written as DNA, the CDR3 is TGTGCCAGTAGTATGGGACAGGGTGATTCACCCCTCCACTTT. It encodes CASSMGQGDSPLHF.